This T cell receptor beta chain was identified during a study of cytomegalovirus exposure and HLA in healthy donors. Study at large: There were about 86 million unique TCRs (from HLA-typed donors) in an early data release. Whole-study findings and limits: TCR beta chains associated with HLA were, in a later analysis, more clonally expanded than equally common others. Among donors in an Asian-associated ancestry cluster, a later analysis reportedly found fewer N-insertions than the roughly 650-donor mean. The study assumed roughly uniform donor sequencing depth for presence/absence analyses.

Comment on this clone: Its target is unknown. The sample contains more than one DNA sequence encoding this CDR3.

Both 60 Vbeta primers and 13 Jbeta primers went into the PCR. TCRdb's table, derived via immunoSEQ multiplex PCR, lists solely in-frame clones and lacks some. The sample has 200,000 to 300,000 clones; approximately 84% are singletons. Deletions cut 4 bases from V and 2 bases from J, with 6 bases between. CDR3 length: 12 amino acids. Germline loops: CDR1 MDHEN, CDR2 SYDVKM. This sequence originates from a woman aged 40 to 50 in good health and CMV-seropositive. V usage is TRBV28 and J usage is TRBJ2-7; tentatively, D is TRBD2 (5 bases). The source material was PBMCs. Here the CDR3 reads CASSSGAYEQYF. The CDR3 DNA sequence: TGTGCCAGCAGTTCCGGGGCCTACGAGCAGTACTTC.